The 15 T cell receptor beta chains below all came from one sample that was sequenced in a study of cytomegalovirus exposure and HLA in healthy donors. Assay used: immunoSEQ multiplex PCR; TCRdb lists only in-frame clones, some missing. Of 150,000 to 200,000 clones in the sample, approximately 86% were seen once. What was sequenced was PBMCs. The receptors here all came from a woman between 18 and 30 years old in good health and CMV-seronegative.

This chain connects TRBV6-6 to TRBJ2-5; D possibly corresponds to TRBD1 (6 bases). CDR3 size: 14 residues. The V gene lost 2 bases and the J gene lost 3 bases, with 10 bases spanning the gap. Germline CDR1 and CDR2: MNHNY and SVGAGI (reference sequence). Here the CDR3 reads CASSYPRQEETQYF. The CDR3 nucleotides are TGTGCCAGCAGTTACCCGAGACAGGAAGAGACCCAGTACTTC.

The chain is built from TRBV15 and TRBJ2-2; perhaps TRBD2 as D (6 bases). The germline V gene encodes CDR1 LNHNV and CDR2 YYDKDF (reference sequence). Trimming removed 5 bases from V and 0 bases from J, with 13 bases in between. The CDR3 extends over 16 amino acids. CDR3 DNA sequence: TGTGCCACCAGCCCCGGGAGCTCCACGAACACCGGGGAGCTGTTTTTT. Protein sequence: CATSPGSSTNTGELFF.

As for this clone: At one end the junction does not follow the germline gene, possibly because of a read error. V gene TRBV7-9 combines with J gene TRBJ2-7, with D perhaps matching TRBD1 or TRBD2 (5 bases each). The germline V gene has CDR1 SEHNR and CDR2 FQNEAQ (reference sequence). This CDR3 has 12 residues. The CDR3 DNA sequence: TGTGCCAGCAGCCTAGCCAGGGACGAGCAGTACTTC. Protein product: CASSLARDEQYF.

The genes are TRBV7-2 and TRBJ1-1; 7 nucleotides match TRBD1. The V segment lost 4 bases and the J segment 1 base; nucleotides outside the gene matches: 3. This CDR3 is 14 amino acids long. In germline, CDR1 is SGHTA, CDR2 FQGNSA. The CDR3 sequence is CASSYNRGNTEAFF. The DNA of the CDR3 is TGTGCCAGCAGCTATAACAGGGGGAACACTGAAGCTTTCTTT.

The V and J genes are TRBV29-1 and TRBJ2-7; the D is unclear. The CDR3 runs to 13 residues. With 2 bases removed from V and 2 bases from J, the gap between germline ends came to 10 bases. Germline V gene sequence: CDR1 SQVTM, CDR2 ANQGSEA. The CDR3 protein is CSVESTVPYEQYF. The DNA of the CDR3 is TGCAGCGTTGAATCGACTGTCCCCTACGAGCAGTACTTC.

The chain has TRBV14 and TRBJ2-7; 7 nucleotides agree with TRBD1. With V trimmed by 1 base and J by 3 bases, 9 bases remained unmatched. Germline assignment: CDR1 SGHDN and CDR2 FVKESK. CDR3 size: 16 residues. Written as DNA, the CDR3 is TGTGCCAGCAGCCAAGCTTTAGGGGGCCGCGGCTACGAGCAGTACTTC. This codes for CASSQALGGRGYEQYF.

The V call is TRBV9, the J call TRBJ2-1, with unresolved D. The germline V gene has CDR1 SGDLS and CDR2 YYNGEE. This CDR3 comprises 14 residues. Trimming pared 4 bases from V and 7 bases from J, leaving 15 bases between. The CDR3, as DNA: TGTGCCAGCAGCTTACATCGACATTATAATGAGCAGTTCTTC. This translates into CASSLHRHYNEQFF.

The DNA for the CDR3 is TGTGCCAGCAGCTTAGGCGGGAGAGGAGATACGCAGTATTTT. Translation: CASSLGGRGDTQYF. The chain joins TRBV11-3 to TRBJ2-3, with 7 bases identical to TRBD2. The trim removed 1 base at V and 5 bases at J, leaving 3 bases unmatched. The CDR3 has 14 residues. Germline V gene lookup returns CDR1 SGHNT and CDR2 YENEEA.

The chain couples TRBV27 to TRBJ2-7, with D possibly matching TRBD2 (7 bases). The CDR3 has 13 amino acids. With 3 bases removed from V and 8 bases from J, the gap between germline ends came to 14 bases. The germline gives CDR1 MNHEY, CDR2 SMNVEV (reference sequence). The CDR3 bases are TGTGCCAGCAGTTTTAATAGGGGGGGTAAGCAGTACTTC. It yields the protein CASSFNRGGKQYF.

A few counts support this clone. The J gene is TRBJ1-2, the V gene TRBV27; TRBD1 is a possible D gene (6 bases). Trimming pared 6 bases from V and 4 bases from J, leaving 21 bases between. CDR1 MNHEY and CDR2 SMNVEV come from the germline V gene (reference sequence). The CDR3 consists of 16 residues. CDR3 nucleotide sequence: TGTGCCAGCAGATCCTCCCGACAGGCTGGACTCTATGGCTACACCTTC. It yields the protein CASRSSRQAGLYGYTF.

This clone has just one count. V is TRBV7-9 and J is TRBJ1-2; 8 nucleotides align to TRBD1. CDR1 SEHNR and CDR2 FQNEAQ come from the germline V gene (reference sequence). This CDR3 contains 16 residues. V lost 4 bases and J lost 4; bases outside the gene matches: 11. Here the CDR3 reads CASSSWTGTFIYGYTF. CDR3 bases: TGTGCCAGCAGCTCCTGGACAGGGACCTTTATCTATGGCTACACCTTC.

The CDR3 bases are TGTGCCAGCAGCGTAGGGCTAGCGGGGGGGCGCACCTACGAGCAGTACTTC. Its protein product is CASSVGLAGGRTYEQYF. The rearrangement uses TRBV9 and TRBJ2-7; 12 positions match TRBD2. Looked up from germline, CDR1 is SGDLS and CDR2 is YYNGEE. The CDR3 has 17 residues. V lost 0 bases to trimming and J lost 2 bases; unmatched junction nucleotides: 6.

This clone came up once. The rearrangement joins TRBV18 to TRBJ1-5; TRBD1 is a possible D gene (5 bases). V lost 6 bases, J lost 7 bases, and 13 bases lay in between. The CDR3 extends over 13 amino acids. Per the germline V gene, CDR1 is KGHSH and CDR2 is LQKENI. CDR3 sequence (DNA): TGTGCCAGCTCCGCAGGGTTAAGCCAGCCCCAGCATTTT. This gives the protein CASSAGLSQPQHF.

This clone was seen just once. The chain has TRBV2 and TRBJ2-2; possibly TRBD1 for D (6 bases). The germline V gene has CDR1 SNHLY and CDR2 FYNNEI. The CDR3 is 14 amino acids. The ends were cut back, 5 bases at V and 3 bases at J, with 10 bases in the middle. The CDR3 here is CASSLYRDTGELFF. The CDR3 bases are TGTGCCAGCAGTCTATACAGGGACACCGGGGAGCTGTTTTTT.

The chain is built from TRBV5-6 and TRBJ1-1, with no clear D. CDR3 length: 15 residues. Deletions cut 1 base from V and 1 base from J, with 11 bases between. Germline assignment: CDR1 SGHDT and CDR2 YYEEEE. The CDR3 sequence: CASSLLSGSNTEAFF. CDR3 coding DNA: TGTGCCAGCAGCTTGTTATCCGGGTCGAACACTGAAGCTTTCTTT.